This record covers a single T cell receptor (beta chain). The data stem from a study of blood T cell repertoires in COVID-19. Whole-study context: Acute and convalescent COVID-19 specimens originated in the United States, Italy and Spain. Nucleic acid was either cDNA or gDNA, and it came from T cells, B-cell-depleted T cells, or PBMCs.

The authors' processing: Scientists estimated how many nucleated cells there were by amplifying reference gene primers. Profiled with immunoSEQ multiplex PCR; TCRdb holds only in-frame clones, not every one. The DNA was the basis for D and trimming; V, J and clone size are from that table. The sample holds about 300,000 clones; about four fifths are singletons and the top ten take approximately 1.1%. Germline V lookup: CDR1 SGHRS, CDR2 YFSETQ. This CDR3 is built from 13 residues. The V end lost 3 bases, the J end lost 1 base, and 6 bases lay between the germline ends. V is TRBV5-1 and J is TRBJ2-3; D unresolved. The sequenced sample was peripheral blood. This sequence originates from a woman aged 50 to 60 with acute or convalescent COVID-19. The CDR3 coding sequence is TGCGCCAGCAGCTCTCCAGGCACAGATACGCAGTATTTT. As protein: CASSSPGTDTQYF.